The clone carrying this TCR delta chain ranks as medium-sized. Antigen unknown. Trimming shortened V by 0 bases and J by 2 bases, and 7 bases separated the two germline ends. Germline-derived CDR1 and CDR2 are TSWWSYY and QGS. This CDR3 is 14 amino acids long. The sample is drawn from a study of delta chains in infants with herpesvirus infections. About the study: The search targeted a public fetal Vdelta1/Vgamma8 clonotype after postnatal CMV infection.

General study points: Absence in CMV-uninfected infants may reflect the detection limit only. No race- or environment-matched controls existed, and samples were few.

Reverse transcription of PBMC RNA used primers specific for the gamma and delta chains. TCRdb re-called clones from the RT-PCR reads via CATT. The sample shows approximately 990 delta-chain clones, around a quarter of them seen only once. This chain uses TRDV1 with TRDJ1; D gene uncertain. This sample comprised peripheral blood, obtained at time point 2 of longitudinal follow-up. The TCR originated in a human donor who was a Ugandan infant, either HIV-exposed or HIV-unexposed (not recorded which). CDR3 nucleotide sequence: TGTGCTCTTGGGGAACTTTTTACTACCGATAAACTCATCTTT. Encoded protein: CALGELFTTDKLIF.